This T cell receptor beta chain was profiled in a study of PD-1 blockade in classical Hodgkin lymphoma. Study details: Every 2 weeks, patients had 3 mg/kg nivolumab intravenously.

With regard to this clone: Antigen specificity is unknown.

Per the germline V gene, CDR1 is SGHKS and CDR2 is YYEKEE (reference sequence). Trimming took off 1 base at V and 8 bases at J, with 9 bases between the two ends. The length of the CDR3 is 12 residues. Broader study findings: TCR diversity in CD4+, not CD8+, cells rose significantly by C4D1. Nivolumab initiation under 1 year post-ASCT meant exclusion.

Clones were read by immunoSEQ multiplex PCR, and TCRdb kept only the in-frame ones, dropping some. The sample includes approximately 90,000 clones, around nine tenths seen only once; the top ten take under 3%. Every patient had relapsed following autologous stem cell transplantation, and cohorts differed in brentuximab vedotin exposure. The best responses consisted of complete response, partial response or progressive disease. This sequence was found in a human donor with classical Hodgkin lymphoma. The chain combines TRBV5-5 with TRBJ1-1; no reliable D call. The sequencing here drew on peripheral blood mononuclear cells (PBMCs), taken before the second cycle of nivolumab. CDR3 nucleotide sequence: TGTGCCAGCAGCTTGAATGGCGCAGAAGCTTTCTTT. Translated: CASSLNGAEAFF.